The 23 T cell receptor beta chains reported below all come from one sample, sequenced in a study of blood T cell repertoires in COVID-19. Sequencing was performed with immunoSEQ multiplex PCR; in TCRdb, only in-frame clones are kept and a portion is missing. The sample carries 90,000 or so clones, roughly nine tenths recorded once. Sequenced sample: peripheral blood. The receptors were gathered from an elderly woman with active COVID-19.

The CDR3 spells CASRGGSYEQYF. The CDR3 nucleotides are TGTGCCAGCAGAGGAGGATCCTACGAGCAGTACTTC. The chain carries TRBV6-5 and TRBJ2-7, with D tentatively TRBD2 (5 bases). Germline CDR1 MNHEY, CDR2 SVGAGI. V was trimmed by 6 bases and J by 1 base, leaving 7 bases between them. The length of the CDR3 is 12 residues.

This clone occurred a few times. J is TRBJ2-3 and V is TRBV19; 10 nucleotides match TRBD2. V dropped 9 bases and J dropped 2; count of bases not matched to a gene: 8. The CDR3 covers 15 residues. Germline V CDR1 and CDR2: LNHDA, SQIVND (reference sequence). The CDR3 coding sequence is TGTGCCAGCCAGAGGACTAGCGGATTCACAGATACGCAGTATTTT. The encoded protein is CASQRTSGFTDTQYF.

CDR3 sequence: CASSRDISGNTIYF. In DNA form, the CDR3 reads TGTGCCAGCAGCCGGGACATTAGCGGAAACACCATATATTTT. V gene TRBV14 combines with J gene TRBJ1-3; maybe TRBD1 (6 bases). The ends were cut back, 4 bases at V and 4 bases at J, with 11 bases in the middle. Germline CDR1 and CDR2: SGHDN and FVKESK. CDR3 length: 14 amino acids. The full variable domain, rest sourced from reference TRBV14 and TRBJ1-3, is EAGVTQFPSHSVIEKGQTVTLRCDPISGHDNLYWYRRVMGKEIKFLLHFVKESKQDESGMPNNRFLAERTGGTYSTLKVQPAELEDSGVYFCASSRDISGNTIYFGEGSWLTVV.

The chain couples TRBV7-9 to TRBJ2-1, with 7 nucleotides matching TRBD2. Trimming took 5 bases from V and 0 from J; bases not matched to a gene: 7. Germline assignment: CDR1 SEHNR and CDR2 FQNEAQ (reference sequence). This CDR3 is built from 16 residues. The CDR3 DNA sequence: TGTGCCAGCAGCCCTTGGGGGGGGAGCTCCTACAATGAGCAGTTCTTC. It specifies CASSPWGGSSYNEQFF.

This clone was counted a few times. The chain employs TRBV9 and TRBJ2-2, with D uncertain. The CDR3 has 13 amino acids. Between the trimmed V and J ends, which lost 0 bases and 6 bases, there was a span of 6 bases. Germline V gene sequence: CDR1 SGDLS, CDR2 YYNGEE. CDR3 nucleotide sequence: TGTGCCAGCAGCGTAGTTGGAGCCGGGGAGCTGTTTTTT. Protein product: CASSVVGAGELFF.

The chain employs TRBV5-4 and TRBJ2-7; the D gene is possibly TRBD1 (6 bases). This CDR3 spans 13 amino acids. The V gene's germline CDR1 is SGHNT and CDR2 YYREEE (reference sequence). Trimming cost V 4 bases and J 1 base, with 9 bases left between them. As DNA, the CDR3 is TGTGCCAGCAGCCGGGGACAATCCTACGAGCAGTACTTC. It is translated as CASSRGQSYEQYF.

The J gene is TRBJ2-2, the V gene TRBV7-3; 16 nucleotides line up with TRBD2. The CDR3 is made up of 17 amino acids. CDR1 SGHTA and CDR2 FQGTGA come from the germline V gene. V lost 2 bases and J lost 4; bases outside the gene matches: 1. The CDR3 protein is CASSLGTSGRGTGELFF. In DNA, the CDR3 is TGTGCCAGCAGCTTAGGGACTAGCGGGAGGGGCACCGGGGAGCTGTTTTTT.

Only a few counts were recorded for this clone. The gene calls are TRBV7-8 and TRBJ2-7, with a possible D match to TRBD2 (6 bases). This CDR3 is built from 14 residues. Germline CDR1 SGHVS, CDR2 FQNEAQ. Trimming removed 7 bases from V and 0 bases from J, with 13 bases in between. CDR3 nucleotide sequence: TGTGCCAGCACCCCGCGGACTACCTCCTACGAGCAGTACTTC. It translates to CASTPRTTSYEQYF.

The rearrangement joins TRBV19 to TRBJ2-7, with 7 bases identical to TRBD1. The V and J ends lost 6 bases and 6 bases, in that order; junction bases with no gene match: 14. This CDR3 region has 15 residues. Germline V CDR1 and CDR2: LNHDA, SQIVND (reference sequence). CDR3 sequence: CASSRGGTPLFEQYF. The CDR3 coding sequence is TGTGCCAGTAGCCGAGGGGGCACCCCGTTATTCGAGCAGTACTTC.

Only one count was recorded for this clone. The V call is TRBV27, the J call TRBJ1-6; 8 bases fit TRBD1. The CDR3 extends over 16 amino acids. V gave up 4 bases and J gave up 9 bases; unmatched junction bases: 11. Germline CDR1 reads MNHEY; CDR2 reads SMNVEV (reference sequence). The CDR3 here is CASSSQTGGWGSPLHF. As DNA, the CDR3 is TGTGCCAGCAGTTCCCAAACAGGGGGTTGGGGTTCACCCCTCCACTTT.

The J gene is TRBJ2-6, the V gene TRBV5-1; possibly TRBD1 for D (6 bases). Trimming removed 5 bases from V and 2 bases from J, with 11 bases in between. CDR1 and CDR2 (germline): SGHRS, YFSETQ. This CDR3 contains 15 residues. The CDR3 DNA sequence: TGCGCCAGCAGTTTTACAGGGACTGGGGCCAACGTCCTGACTTTC. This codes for CASSFTGTGANVLTF.

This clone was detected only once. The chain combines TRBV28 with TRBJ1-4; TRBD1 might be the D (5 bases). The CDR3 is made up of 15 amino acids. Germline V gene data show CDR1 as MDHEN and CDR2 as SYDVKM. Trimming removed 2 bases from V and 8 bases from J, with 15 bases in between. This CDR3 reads CASSLRAGQREKLFF. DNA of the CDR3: TGTGCCAGCAGTTTAAGGGCAGGGCAACGCGAAAAACTGTTTTTT.

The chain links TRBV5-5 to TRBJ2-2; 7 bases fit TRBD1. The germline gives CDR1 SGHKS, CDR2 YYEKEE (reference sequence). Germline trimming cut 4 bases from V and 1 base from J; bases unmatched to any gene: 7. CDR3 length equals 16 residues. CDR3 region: CASSLRGGLNTGELFF. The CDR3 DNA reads TGTGCCAGCAGCCTCCGAGGGGGCCTGAACACCGGGGAGCTGTTTTTT.

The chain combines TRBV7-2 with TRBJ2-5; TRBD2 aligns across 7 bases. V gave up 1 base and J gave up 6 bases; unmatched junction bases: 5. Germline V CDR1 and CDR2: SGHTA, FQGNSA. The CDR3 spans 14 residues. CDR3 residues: CASSLVAGEQTQYF. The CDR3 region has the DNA TGTGCCAGCAGCTTAGTGGCGGGAGAGCAGACCCAGTACTTC.

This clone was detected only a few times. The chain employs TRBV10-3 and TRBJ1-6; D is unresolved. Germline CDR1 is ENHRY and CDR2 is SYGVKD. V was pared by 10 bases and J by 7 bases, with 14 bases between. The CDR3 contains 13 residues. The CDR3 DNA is TGTGCCACCAGGCGAGGGCAAAATTCACCCCTCCACTTT. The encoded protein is CATRRGQNSPLHF.

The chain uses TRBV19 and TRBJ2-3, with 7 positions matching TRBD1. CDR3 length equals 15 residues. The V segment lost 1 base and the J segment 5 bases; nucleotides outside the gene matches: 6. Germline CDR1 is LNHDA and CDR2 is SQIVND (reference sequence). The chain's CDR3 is CASSIGQGQVDTQYF. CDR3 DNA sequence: TGTGCCAGTAGTATAGGACAGGGCCAGGTAGATACGCAGTATTTT.

The CDR3, as DNA: TGCGCCAGCAGCCAAGATCGGCGGGAAGGAGGCAAAGAGACCCAGTACTTC. Translated: CASSQDRREGGKETQYF. The J gene is TRBJ2-5, the V gene TRBV4-1; D is possibly TRBD2 (6 bases). Germline-derived CDR1 and CDR2 are MGHRA and YSYEKL. Trimming stripped 0 bases from V and 3 bases from J, with 17 bases between. CDR3 length equals 17 residues.

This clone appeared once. DNA of the CDR3: TGTGCCAGCAGGCTCAGGGGCTTTAACTATGGCTACACCTTC. Translation gives CASRLRGFNYGYTF. The chain joins TRBV28 to TRBJ1-2, with D perhaps matching TRBD1 (6 bases). Germline V gene sequence: CDR1 MDHEN, CDR2 SYDVKM. Deletions cut 6 bases from V and 1 base from J, with 12 bases between. The CDR3 consists of 14 residues.

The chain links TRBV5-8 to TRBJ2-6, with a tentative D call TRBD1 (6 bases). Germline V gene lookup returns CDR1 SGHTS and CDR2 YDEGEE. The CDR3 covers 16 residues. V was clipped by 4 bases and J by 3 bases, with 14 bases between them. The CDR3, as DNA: TGTGCCAGCAGCAGAACAGGGTTCGGTGGGGCCAACGTCCTGACTTTC. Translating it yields CASSRTGFGGANVLTF.

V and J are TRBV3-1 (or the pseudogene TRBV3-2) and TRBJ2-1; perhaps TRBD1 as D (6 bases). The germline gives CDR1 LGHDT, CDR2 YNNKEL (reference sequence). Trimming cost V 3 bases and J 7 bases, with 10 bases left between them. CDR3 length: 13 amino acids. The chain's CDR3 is CASSQSRGNEQFF. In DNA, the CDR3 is TGTGCCAGCAGCCAGAGCAGGGGTAATGAGCAGTTCTTC.

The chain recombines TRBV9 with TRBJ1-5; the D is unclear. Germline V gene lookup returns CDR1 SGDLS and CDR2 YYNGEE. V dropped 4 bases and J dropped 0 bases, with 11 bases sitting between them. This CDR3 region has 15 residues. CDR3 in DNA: TGTGCCAGCAGCCCGGAGGTTAATAGCAATCAGCCCCAGCATTTT. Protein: CASSPEVNSNQPQHF.

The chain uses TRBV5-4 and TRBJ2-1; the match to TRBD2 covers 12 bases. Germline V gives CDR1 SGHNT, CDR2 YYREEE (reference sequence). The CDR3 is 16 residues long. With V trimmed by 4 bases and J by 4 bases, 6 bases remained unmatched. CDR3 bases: TGTGCCAGCAGCCTTGCTAGCGGGAGGGTTTACAATGAGCAGTTCTTC. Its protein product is CASSLASGRVYNEQFF.

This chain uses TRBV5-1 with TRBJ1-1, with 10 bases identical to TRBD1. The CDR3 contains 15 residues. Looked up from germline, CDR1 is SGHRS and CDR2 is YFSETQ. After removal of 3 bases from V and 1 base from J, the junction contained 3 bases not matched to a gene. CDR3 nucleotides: TGCGCCAGCAGCTCGACAGGGGGCGGGAACACTGAAGCTTTCTTT. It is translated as CASSSTGGGNTEAFF.